This T cell receptor (beta chain) was identified during a study of blood T cell repertoires in COVID-19. Study overall: The study drew acute and convalescent COVID-19 samples from the United States, Italy and Spain. In each case, the material was cDNA or gDNA derived from T cells, B-cell-depleted T cells, or PBMCs.

The V gene's germline CDR1 is LGHNA and CDR2 YSLEER. The CDR3 runs 13 residues. V was cut by 0 bases and J by 3 bases, with 5 bases left in between. Study processing details: Reference gene primer amplification yielded estimated nucleated cell counts. The protocol was immunoSEQ multiplex PCR, while the TCRdb copy is restricted to in-frame clones and leaves out a portion. That table gives V, J and clone size, and the DNA gave D and trimming. The sample shows 70,000 or so clones, more than 90% of them seen only once. V is TRBV4-3 and J is TRBJ1-2; D might be TRBD1 (5 bases). Material: peripheral blood. The TCR was taken from a man in his fifties or sixties with acute or convalescent COVID-19. The CDR3 sequence is CASSQDRDYGYTF. DNA of the CDR3: TGCGCCAGCAGCCAAGACAGGGACTATGGCTACACCTTC.